The 24 T cell receptor beta chains reported below all come from one sample, sequenced in a study of blood T cell repertoires in COVID-19. TCRdb's table, derived via immunoSEQ multiplex PCR, lists solely in-frame clones and lacks some. The sample lists 450,000 to 600,000 clones; around 90% were seen once. The sample comprised PBMCs or T cells enriched from blood (not recorded which). These receptors originate from a young woman who had recovered from COVID-19.

On this clone: Other nucleotide sequences from this sample produce the same CDR3. The V and J genes are TRBV30 and TRBJ1-2; maybe TRBD1 (5 bases). The CDR3 covers 11 residues. V shed 3 bases and J shed 8 bases, with 10 bases lying between them. Germline loops: CDR1 GTSNPN, CDR2 SVGIG (reference sequence). This CDR3 is CAWRGPRGYTF. DNA of the CDR3: TGTGCCTGGAGGGGGCCGCGGGGCTACACCTTC. The variable domain in full, with the rest retrieved from reference TRBV30 and TRBJ1-2, is SQTIHQWPATLVQPVGSPLSLECTVEGTSNPNLYWYRQAAGRGLQLLFYSVGIGQISSEVPQNLSASRPQDRQFILSSKKLLLSDSGFYLCAWRGPRGYTFGSGTRLTVV.

The V call is TRBV29-1, the J call TRBJ1-1, with TRBD1 identical over 7 bases. This CDR3 is 14 amino acids long. Germline V gene data show CDR1 as SQVTM and CDR2 as ANQGSEA. With V trimmed by 3 bases and J by 6 bases, 10 bases remained unmatched. CDR3: CSVDRGVLGAEAFF. CDR3 nucleotide sequence: TGCAGCGTTGACAGGGGGGTCTTGGGGGCTGAAGCTTTCTTT.

The V and J genes are TRBV30 and TRBJ1-1; a possible D gene is TRBD1 (5 bases). The V end lost 5 bases, the J end lost 5 bases, and 6 bases lay between the germline ends. The CDR3 has 10 residues. Germline lookup yields CDR1 GTSNPN and CDR2 SVGIG (reference sequence). The CDR3 sequence: CAWYRTEAFF. In DNA form, the CDR3 reads TGTGCCTGGTACAGGACTGAAGCTTTCTTT.

The chain uses TRBV19 and TRBJ1-5, with 9 bases aligning to TRBD1. CDR1 is LNHDA and CDR2 is SQIVND in the germline V gene (reference sequence). Unmatched junction bases numbered 17, after V lost 10 bases and J lost 7 bases. The length of the CDR3 is 16 residues. CDR3 bases: TGTGCCACAAACAGAGCGACAGGGGGGACGAACCAGCCCCAGCATTTT. Translated, it gives CATNRATGGTNQPQHF.

V is TRBV4-2 and J is TRBJ2-6; D ambiguous. Trimming took 2 bases from V and 1 from J, leaving 3 bases between them. Germline V CDR1 and CDR2: LGHNA, YNFKEQ. This CDR3 has 14 residues. The CDR3 sequence is CASSQQSGANVLTF. The CDR3 nucleotides read TGTGCCAGCAGCCAACAATCTGGGGCCAACGTCCTGACTTTC.

The chain couples TRBV2 to TRBJ2-3; D unresolved. Germline V lookup: CDR1 SNHLY, CDR2 FYNNEI. CDR3 length: 13 residues. Deletions cut 3 bases from V and 2 bases from J, with 6 bases between. DNA for the CDR3: TGTGCCAGCAGTGACCCAAACACAGATACGCAGTATTTT. Its protein product is CASSDPNTDTQYF.

The chain employs TRBV16 and TRBJ1-2; D gene ambiguous. CDR1 and CDR2 from the germline V gene are KGHSY and FQNENV. V gave up 3 bases and J gave up 8 bases, with 19 bases separating them. The CDR3 is made up of 15 amino acids. CDR3 nucleotides: TGTGCCAGCAGCCATGGTCCGGAGGACGGGCAAGGCTACACCTTC. This translates into CASSHGPEDGQGYTF.

This clone was recorded only once. The chain recombines TRBV3-1 (or the pseudogene TRBV3-2) with TRBJ2-7; TRBD1 is a possible D gene (6 bases). Germline V CDR1 and CDR2: LGHDT, YNNKEL (reference sequence). Trimming shortened V by 0 bases and J by 5 bases, and 17 bases separated the two germline ends. This CDR3 region has 16 residues. CDR3 nucleotide sequence: TGTGCCAGCAGCCAAGATGCAACAGGGTATGGCCACGAGCAGTACTTC. This translates into CASSQDATGYGHEQYF.

The chain employs TRBV6-6 and TRBJ1-2, with TRBD1 identical over 8 bases. This CDR3 contains 15 residues. After removal of 2 bases from V and 2 bases from J, the junction contained 4 bases not matched to a gene. Germline CDR1 and CDR2: MNHNY and SVGAGI (reference sequence). The CDR3 spells CASSYNGQGNYGYTF. CDR3 DNA: TGTGCCAGCAGTTACAATGGACAGGGCAACTATGGCTACACCTTC.

This clone has just a few counts. At the DNA level, this CDR3 is encoded by other sequences in the same sample as well. The chain has TRBV18 and TRBJ1-5; D is uncertain. Between the trimmed V and J ends, which lost 1 base and 5 bases, there was a span of 6 bases. The CDR3 has 13 amino acids. The germline CDR1 and CDR2 sequences are KGHSH and LQKENI. Written as DNA, the CDR3 is TGTGCCAGCTCACCACATTCGGATCAGCCCCAGCATTTT. Protein product: CASSPHSDQPQHF.

About this clone itself: In the same sample, other DNA sequences code for this CDR3. This chain uses TRBV5-1 with TRBJ1-5; D uncertain. The CDR3 runs to 15 residues. The germline V gene encodes CDR1 SGHRS and CDR2 YFSETQ. V gave up 1 base and J gave up 1 base, with 9 bases separating them. CDR3 nucleotides: TGCGCCAGCAGCTTGAGTGGAGTCAGCAATCAGCCCCAGCATTTT. Residues: CASSLSGVSNQPQHF.

Only a few counts were recorded for this clone. The V call is TRBV24-1, the J call TRBJ2-2, with D unclear. The CDR3 loop spans 13 amino acids. Trimming took off 9 bases at V and 0 bases at J, with 7 bases between the two ends. Germline lookup yields CDR1 KGHDR and CDR2 SFDVKD. The CDR3 DNA reads as TGTGCCACCCTAAACTCGAACACCGGGGAGCTGTTTTTT. Amino acid sequence: CATLNSNTGELFF.

This clone was seen only once. The CDR3 here is CASSYYEVPSNYGYTF. The CDR3 DNA sequence: TGTGCCAGCAGTTACTATGAGGTCCCTTCTAACTATGGCTACACCTTC. This sequence joins TRBV6-5 and TRBJ1-2; D is unresolved. The CDR3 is 16 amino acids. The ends were cut back, 1 base at V and 0 bases at J, with 12 bases in the middle. Per the germline V gene, CDR1 is MNHEY and CDR2 is SVGAGI.

This clone was found once. This chain uses TRBV7-2 with TRBJ2-5, with 16 bases identical to TRBD2. The CDR3 runs 16 residues. In germline, CDR1 is SGHTA, CDR2 FQGNSA. The ends lost 7 bases at V and 4 bases at J; junction bases unmatched: 6. CDR3 protein: CASTQGTSGGAETQYF. Written as DNA, the CDR3 is TGTGCCAGCACCCAGGGGACTAGCGGGGGGGCAGAGACCCAGTACTTC.

The gene calls are TRBV4-1 and TRBJ2-5; 13 bases are a match to TRBD2. Germline trimming cut 3 bases from V and 4 bases from J; bases unmatched to any gene: 8. This CDR3 has 17 residues. Germline CDR1 is MGHRA and CDR2 is YSYEKL. The CDR3 protein is CASSQERTSGGLETQYF. CDR3 DNA sequence: TGCGCCAGCAGCCAGGAAAGGACTAGCGGGGGCTTAGAGACCCAGTACTTC.

The chain employs TRBV18 and TRBJ1-3, with no clear D. CDR1 KGHSH and CDR2 LQKENI come from the germline V gene. The CDR3 is 13 amino acids. Trimming removed 3 bases from V and 4 bases from J, with 7 bases in between. The CDR3 DNA reads TGTGCCAGCTCACCCGCGGGGGGAAACACCATATATTTT. It encodes CASSPAGGNTIYF.

The genes are TRBV3-1 (or the pseudogene TRBV3-2) and TRBJ2-1, with TRBD1 matching 9 bases. Trimming cost V 0 bases and J 5 bases; bases outside gene matches: 23. The CDR3 is 22 amino acids. Germline CDR1 reads LGHDT; CDR2 reads YNNKEL (reference sequence). The CDR3 DNA follows: TGTGCCAGCAGCCAAGAGGACAACGCCGGGACAGGGTACGCCCAACCGGACAATGAGCAGTTCTTC. This codes for CASSQEDNAGTGYAQPDNEQFF.

This chain links TRBV2 with TRBJ1-4; 9 bases fit TRBD1. The length of the CDR3 is 14 residues. Germline lookup yields CDR1 SNHLY and CDR2 FYNNEI. With 8 bases clipped from V and 8 bases from J, the junction kept 9 bases outside the gene matches. CDR3 sequence: CASRGTGQGEKLFF. The CDR3 DNA sequence: TGTGCCAGCCGAGGGACAGGGCAGGGAGAAAAACTGTTTTTT. Based on the CDR3 plus reference TRBV2 and TRBJ1-4, the full variable domain is EPEVTQTPSHQVTQMGQEVILRCVPISNHLYFYWYRQILGQKVEFLVSFYNNEISEKSEIFDDQFSVERPDGSNFTLKIRSTKLEDSAMYFCASRGTGQGEKLFFGSGTQLSVL.

The chain recombines TRBV5-5 with TRBJ2-2, with D tentatively TRBD2 (5 bases). Looked up from germline, CDR1 is SGHKS and CDR2 is YYEKEE (reference sequence). This CDR3 contains 15 residues. Trimming cost V 3 bases and J 7 bases, with 16 bases left between them. The CDR3 protein is CASSSRRTGYGELFF. The DNA of the CDR3 is TGTGCCAGCAGCTCCCGACGGACGGGGTACGGGGAGCTGTTTTTT.

This sequence joins TRBV5-1 and TRBJ1-5, with D possibly TRBD1 on 6 matching bases. Germline V gene data show CDR1 as SGHRS and CDR2 as YFSETQ. The V and J ends lost 9 bases and 5 bases respectively, with 18 bases between them. This CDR3 comprises 14 residues. This CDR3 reads CATEAGAKDQPQHF. The CDR3, as DNA: TGCGCCACCGAAGCAGGGGCAAAAGATCAGCCCCAGCATTTT.

The chain recombines TRBV5-4 with TRBJ2-7, with 7 bases matching TRBD1. Unmatched junction bases numbered 3, after V lost 0 bases and J lost 0 bases. The CDR3 covers 15 residues. The germline V gene has CDR1 SGHNT and CDR2 YYREEE (reference sequence). In DNA, the CDR3 is TGTGCCAGCAGCTTGGACAGGGGAAGCTCCTACGAGCAGTACTTC. Its protein product is CASSLDRGSSYEQYF.

The V gene is TRBV7-8, the J gene TRBJ2-1, with 7 bases identical to TRBD1. The CDR3 covers 17 residues. Germline values: CDR1 SGHVS, CDR2 FQNEAQ. V dropped 2 bases and J dropped 3; count of bases not matched to a gene: 10. As DNA, the CDR3 is TGTGCCAGCAGCTTAAGGGGGCGCGCGGAGATCTACAATGAGCAGTTCTTC. Encoded protein: CASSLRGRAEIYNEQFF.

V usage is TRBV5-6 and J usage is TRBJ1-3, with D unresolved. V lost 3 bases to trimming and J lost 2 bases, with 18 bases between them. The length of the CDR3 is 17 residues. Germline V gene data show CDR1 as SGHDT and CDR2 as YYEEEE. The CDR3 DNA reads TGTGCCAGCAGCTCTGGGCCGCCCAAAACCACTGGAAACACCATATATTTT. This encodes CASSSGPPKTTGNTIYF.

The chain recombines TRBV10-3 with TRBJ1-4; 7 positions agree with TRBD1. Unmatched junction bases numbered 7, after V lost 10 bases and J lost 5 bases. CDR1 and CDR2 (germline): ENHRY, SYGVKD. CDR3 length: 13 amino acids. Here the CDR3 reads CATRDSQNEKLFF. The CDR3 coding sequence is TGTGCCACGCGGGACAGCCAAAATGAAAAACTGTTTTTT.